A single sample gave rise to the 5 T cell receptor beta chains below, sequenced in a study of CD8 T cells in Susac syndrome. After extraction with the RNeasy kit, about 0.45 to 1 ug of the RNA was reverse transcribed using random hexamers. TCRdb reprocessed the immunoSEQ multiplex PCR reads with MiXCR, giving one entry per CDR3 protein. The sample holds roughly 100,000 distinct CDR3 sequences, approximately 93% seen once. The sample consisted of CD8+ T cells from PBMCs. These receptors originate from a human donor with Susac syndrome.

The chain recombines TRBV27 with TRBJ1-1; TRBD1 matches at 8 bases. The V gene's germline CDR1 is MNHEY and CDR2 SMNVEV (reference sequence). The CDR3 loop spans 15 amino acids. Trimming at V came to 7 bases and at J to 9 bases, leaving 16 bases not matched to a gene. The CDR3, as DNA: TGTGCCAGCACCCCGGGACAGGTTGGGGTCCGGAAAGCTTTCTTT. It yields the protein CASTPGQVGVRKAFF.

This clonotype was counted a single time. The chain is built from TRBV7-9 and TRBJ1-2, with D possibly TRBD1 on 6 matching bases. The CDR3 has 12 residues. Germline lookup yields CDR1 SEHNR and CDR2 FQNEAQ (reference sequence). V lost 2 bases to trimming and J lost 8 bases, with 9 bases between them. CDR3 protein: CASSLTGWGYTF. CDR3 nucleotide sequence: TGTGCCAGCAGCTTAACAGGGTGGGGCTACACCTTC.

The CDR3 spells CASSSREGRSGELFF. The CDR3 DNA is TGTGCCAGCAGCTCTCGGGAGGGAAGGTCCGGGGAGCTGTTTTTT. This chain joins TRBV13 and TRBJ2-2; 8 nucleotides agree with TRBD2. V lost 4 bases, J lost 6 bases, and 7 bases stayed unmatched. Germline CDR1 PRHDT, CDR2 FYEKMQ (reference sequence). The length of the CDR3 is 15 residues.

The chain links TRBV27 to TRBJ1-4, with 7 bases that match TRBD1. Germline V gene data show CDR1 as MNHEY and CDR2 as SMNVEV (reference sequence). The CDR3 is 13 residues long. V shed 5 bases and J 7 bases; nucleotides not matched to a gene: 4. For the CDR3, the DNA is TGTGCCAGCAGTACGGAGGGGGCTGAAAAACTGTTTTTT. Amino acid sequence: CASSTEGAEKLFF.

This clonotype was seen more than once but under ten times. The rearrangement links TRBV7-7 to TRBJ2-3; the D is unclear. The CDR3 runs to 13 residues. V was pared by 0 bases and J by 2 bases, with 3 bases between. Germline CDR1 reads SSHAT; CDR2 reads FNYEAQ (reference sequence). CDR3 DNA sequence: TGTGCCAGCAGCTTAGCGGACACAGATACGCAGTATTTT. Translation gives CASSLADTDTQYF.